Listed below are T cell receptor beta chains from one sample, sequenced in a study of molecular identifiers for immune sequencing clone quantification. TCRdb called the PCR reads again in MiXCR, with one record for every CDR3 protein. The table has under 600,000 distinct CDR3 sequences, less than 30% seen once. Sequencing input: naive CD8+ T cells from blood, with Jurkat cell RNA spiked in. Receptors originate from a human donor in good health. Some libraries in this study had Jurkat cell RNA spiked in. The CDR3 runs from the conserved cysteine through the conserved F or W. A D gene is named only where the DNA matches it firmly. Size values are once, few and many counts, or a class for expanded clones, and some rows have none.

>-|TRBV4-3|-|TRBJ2-1
TGCGCCAGCAGCCCAGAGAACTACAATGAGCAGTTCTTC
CASSPENYNEQFF
>-|TRBV7-9|TRBD1|TRBJ1-1
TGTGCCAGCAGCTCCTCAACAGGGGGCCCTGAAGCTTTCTTT
CASSSSTGGPEAFF
>many|TRBV29-1|-|TRBJ2-7
TGCAGCGTAGGAGGGCCTGGGGACTACGAGCAGTACTTC
CSVGGPGDYEQYF
>many|TRBV28|-|TRBJ1-1
TGTGCCAGCAGTTTAACGCTCGGACCTGAAGCTTTCTTT
CASSLTLGPEAFF
>few|TRBV12-3/TRBV12-4|-|TRBJ2-5
TGTGCCAGCAGTTTAGCCCTCTCGGGGGAGACCCAGTACTTC
CASSLALSGETQYF
>many|TRBV6-2/TRBV6-3|-|TRBJ1-1
TGTGCCAGCAAGGCTACTCCCGGTGTGAACACTGAAGCTTTCTTT
CASKATPGVNTEAFF
>many|TRBV13|-|TRBJ1-4
TGTGCCAGCAGCCTTTCCGGGACCCTGTTTTTT
CASSLSGTLFF
>few|TRBV24-1|TRBD2|TRBJ2-3
TGTGCCACCAGTGATAGGACTAGCGGGACTAGTACGCAGTATTTT
CATSDRTSGTSTQYF
>-|TRBV2|TRBD2|TRBJ2-5
TGTGCAACCCGAAGCGGGGGGCTCAGGGAGACCCAGTACTTC
CATRSGGLRETQYF
>-|TRBV21-1|-|TRBJ1-6
TGTGCCAGCAGCTCCCCCGGGACAGCTTATTCACCCCTCCACTTT
CASSSPGTAYSPLHF
>few|TRBV7-9|TRBD2|TRBJ2-5
TGTGCCAGCAGCTTAGAGTTAGCGGGAGCGGTGGTGGAGACCCAGTACTTC
CASSLELAGAVVETQYF
>few|TRBV5-8|TRBD1|TRBJ2-3
TGTGCCAGCAGCCATGGGACAGCTAGCACAGATACGCAGTATTTT
CASSHGTASTDTQYF
>many|TRBV12-3/TRBV12-4|-|TRBJ1-1
TGTGCCAGCATTCCCGGGGGTCACACTGAAGCTTTCTTT
CASIPGGHTEAFF